The rows below give T cell receptor beta chains drawn from one sample of a study of blood T cell repertoires in COVID-19. Measured with immunoSEQ multiplex PCR; TCRdb has only the in-frame clones, and not every one. The sample lists roughly 280,000 clones, 86% occurring once. The sequenced sample was peripheral blood. These receptors came from a young man with active or convalescent COVID-19. Each CDR3 is given with its conserved first and last residue. D genes are given only for firm matches. Rows give clone size only sometimes, using once, few, many, or a class for an expanded clone.

d_call	v_call	clone_size	j_call	cdr3_aa	cdr3_nt
NA	TRBV14	NA	TRBJ2-2	CAVREVSTGELFF	TGTGCCGTGAGGGAAGTTTCCACCGGGGAGCTGTTTTTT
NA	TRBV7-2	NA	TRBJ1-5	CASSAPGWPQHF	TGTGCCAGCAGCGCCCCAGGGTGGCCCCAGCATTTT
TRBD1	TRBV10-1	NA	TRBJ1-3	CASRDGTGASGNTIYF	TGCGCCAGCAGGGATGGGACAGGGGCTTCTGGAAACACCATATATTTT
NA	TRBV5-1	NA	TRBJ2-1	CASSLGAEPYNEQFF	TGCGCCAGCAGCTTGGGAGCGGAGCCCTACAATGAGCAGTTCTTC
NA	TRBV28	NA	TRBJ2-1	CASSPGGPLSYNEQFF	TGTGCCAGCAGTCCCGGGGGGCCCCTCTCCTACAATGAGCAGTTCTTC
TRBD1	TRBV30	NA	TRBJ1-5	CAWSAGGSNQPQHF	TGTGCCTGGAGTGCAGGGGGTTCCAATCAGCCCCAGCATTTT
TRBD1	TRBV12-5	NA	TRBJ2-5	CASALTGEGETQYF	TGTGCTAGTGCCCTAACAGGGGAAGGTGAGACCCAGTACTTC
NA	TRBV14	NA	TRBJ1-3	CASSQDSSGNTIYF	TGTGCCAGCAGCCAAGACTCCTCTGGAAACACCATATATTTT
NA	TRBV14	NA	TRBJ2-7	CASSHFDTYEQYF	TGTGCCAGCAGCCACTTCGACACCTACGAGCAGTACTTC
NA	TRBV2	NA	TRBJ2-1	CASSNFGEQFF	TGTGCCAGCAGTAACTTCGGTGAGCAGTTCTTC
NA	TRBV11-3	NA	TRBJ2-1	CASSTSNEQFF	TGTGCCAGTAGTACTTCGAATGAGCAGTTCTTC
NA	TRBV7-2	once	TRBJ2-3	CASSLLRVLTDTQYF	TGTGCCAGCAGCTTACTTCGTGTGTTGACAGATACGCAGTATTTT
NA	TRBV5-1	once	TRBJ2-7	CASTLDYYEQYF	TGCGCCAGCACGCTAGATTACTACGAGCAGTACTTC
NA	TRBV6-5	NA	TRBJ1-1	CASNLQGGTEAFF	TGTGCCAGCAACCTTCAGGGAGGAACTGAAGCTTTCTTT
TRBD2	TRBV3-1/TRBV3-2	NA	TRBJ2-2	CASRTSGDTGELFF	TGTGCCAGCAGGACTAGCGGGGACACCGGGGAGCTGTTTTTT
NA	TRBV6-6	NA	TRBJ1-1	CASTNGEGAEAFF	TGTGCCAGCACCAACGGGGAGGGCGCTGAAGCTTTCTTT
NA	TRBV9	NA	TRBJ2-2	CASSLSPTAGPELFF	TGTGCCAGCAGCCTTTCCCCAACAGCGGGTCCGGAGCTGTTTTTT
TRBD1	TRBV10-3	once	TRBJ1-2	CAISGQGKGYTF	TGTGCCATCAGTGGACAGGGGAAGGGCTACACCTTC
NA	TRBV29-1	NA	TRBJ1-2	CSAAGNNYGYTF	TGCAGCGCTGCAGGGAATAACTATGGCTACACCTTC
TRBD2	TRBV6-2/TRBV6-3	NA	TRBJ2-1	CASSYSASASGTYNEQFF	TGTGCCAGCAGTTACTCTGCCTCGGCTAGCGGGACTTACAATGAGCAGTTCTTC
NA	TRBV9	NA	TRBJ1-3	CASSVTGYSGNTIYF	TGTGCCAGCAGCGTTACAGGGTACTCTGGAAACACCATATATTTT
TRBD1	TRBV28	NA	TRBJ2-2	CAIRQGRTGELFF	TGTGCCATTCGACAGGGAAGGACCGGGGAGCTGTTTTTT
NA	TRBV18	NA	TRBJ2-1	CASSHPAPGSSYNEQFF	TGTGCCAGCTCACACCCTGCTCCGGGGAGCTCCTACAATGAGCAGTTCTTC
NA	TRBV7-2	NA	TRBJ2-1	CASSPYINNEQFF	TGTGCCAGCAGCCCTTACATTAACAATGAGCAGTTCTTC
NA	TRBV12-2	NA	TRBJ2-1	CASRFITNRGPPNNEQFF	TGTGCAAGTCGCTTTATAACCAACAGGGGCCCCCCTAACAATGAGCAGTTCTTC
NA	TRBV5-1	few	TRBJ1-5	CASREGDQPQHF	TGCGCCAGCAGAGAAGGGGATCAGCCCCAGCATTTT
NA	TRBV6-5	NA	TRBJ1-4	CASSYEGGATNEKLFF	TGTGCCAGCAGTTACGAGGGTGGGGCAACTAATGAAAAACTGTTTTTT
TRBD1	TRBV6-5	few	TRBJ2-7	CASSFRQGANYEQYF	TGTGCCAGCAGTTTTAGACAGGGGGCGAACTACGAGCAGTACTTC
NA	TRBV9	NA	TRBJ2-5	CASSVGRAETQYF	TGTGCCAGCAGCGTAGGCAGGGCGGAGACCCAGTACTTC